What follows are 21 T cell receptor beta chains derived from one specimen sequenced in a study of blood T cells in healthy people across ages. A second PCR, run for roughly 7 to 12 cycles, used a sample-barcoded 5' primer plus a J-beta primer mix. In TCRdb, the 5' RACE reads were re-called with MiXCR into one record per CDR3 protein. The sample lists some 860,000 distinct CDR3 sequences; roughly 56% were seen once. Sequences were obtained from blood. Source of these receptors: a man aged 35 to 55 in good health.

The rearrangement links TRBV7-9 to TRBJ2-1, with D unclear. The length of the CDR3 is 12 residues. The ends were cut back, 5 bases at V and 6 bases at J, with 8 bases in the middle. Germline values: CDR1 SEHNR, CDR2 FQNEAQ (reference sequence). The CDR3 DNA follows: TGTGCCAGCAGCCTTTGGCCCAATGAGCAGTTCTTC. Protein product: CASSLWPNEQFF.

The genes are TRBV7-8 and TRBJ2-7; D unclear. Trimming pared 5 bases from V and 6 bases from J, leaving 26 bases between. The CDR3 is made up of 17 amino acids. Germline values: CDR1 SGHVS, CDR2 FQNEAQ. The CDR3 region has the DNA TGTGCCAGCAGCCTCGTTTCGGTTCGACAAGCTAGAAGCGAGCAGTACTTC. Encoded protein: CASSLVSVRQARSEQYF.

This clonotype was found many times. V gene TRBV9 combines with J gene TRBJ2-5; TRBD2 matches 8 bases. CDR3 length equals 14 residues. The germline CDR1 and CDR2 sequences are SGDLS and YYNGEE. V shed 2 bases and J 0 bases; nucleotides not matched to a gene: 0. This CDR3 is CASSVTSDQETQYF. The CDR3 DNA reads TGTGCCAGCAGCGTGACTAGCGACCAAGAGACCCAGTACTTC.

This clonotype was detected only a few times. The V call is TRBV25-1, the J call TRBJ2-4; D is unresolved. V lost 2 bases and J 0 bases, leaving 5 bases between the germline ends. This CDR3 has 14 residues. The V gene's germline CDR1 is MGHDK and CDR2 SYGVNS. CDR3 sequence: CASSEPLAKNIQYF. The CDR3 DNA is TGTGCCAGCAGTGAACCGCTAGCCAAAAACATTCAGTACTTC.

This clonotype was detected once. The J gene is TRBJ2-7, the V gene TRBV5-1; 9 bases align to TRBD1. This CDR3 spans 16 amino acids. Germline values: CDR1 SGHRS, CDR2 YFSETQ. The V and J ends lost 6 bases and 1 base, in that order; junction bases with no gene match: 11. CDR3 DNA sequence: TGCGCCAGCACAACGACCGGGACAGGGATGTCCTACGAGCAGTACTTC. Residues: CASTTTGTGMSYEQYF.

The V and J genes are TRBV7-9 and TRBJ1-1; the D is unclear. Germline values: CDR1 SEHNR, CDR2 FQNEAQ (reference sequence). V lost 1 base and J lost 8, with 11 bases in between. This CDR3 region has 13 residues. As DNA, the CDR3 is TGTGCCAGCAGCTTAGATCTGGGTTCAGAAGCTTTCTTT. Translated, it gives CASSLDLGSEAFF.

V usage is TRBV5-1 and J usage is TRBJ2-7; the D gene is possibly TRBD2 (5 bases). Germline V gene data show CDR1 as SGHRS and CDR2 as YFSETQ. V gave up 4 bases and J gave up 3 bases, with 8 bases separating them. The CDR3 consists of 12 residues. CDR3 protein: CASSGGNYEQYF. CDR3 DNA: TGCGCCAGCAGCGGAGGAAACTACGAGCAGTACTTC.

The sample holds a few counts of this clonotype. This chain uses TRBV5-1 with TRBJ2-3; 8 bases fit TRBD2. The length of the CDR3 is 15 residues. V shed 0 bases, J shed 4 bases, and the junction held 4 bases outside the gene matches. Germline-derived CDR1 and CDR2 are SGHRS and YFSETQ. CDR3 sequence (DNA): TGCGCCAGCAGCTTGGTCGACGGGGGGGCAGATACGCAGTATTTT. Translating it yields CASSLVDGGADTQYF.

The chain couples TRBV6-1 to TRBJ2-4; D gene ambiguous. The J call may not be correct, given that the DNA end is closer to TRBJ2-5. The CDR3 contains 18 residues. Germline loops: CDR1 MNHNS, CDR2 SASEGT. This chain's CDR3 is CATLMGLASIGPQETQYF. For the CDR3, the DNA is TGTGCCACTCTCATGGGGTTGGCTTCGATCGGGCCTCAAGAGACCCAGTACTTC.

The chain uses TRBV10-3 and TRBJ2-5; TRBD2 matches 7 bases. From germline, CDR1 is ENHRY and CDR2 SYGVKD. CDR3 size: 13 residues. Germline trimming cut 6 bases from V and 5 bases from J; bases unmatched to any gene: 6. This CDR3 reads CAIRAGMTETQYF. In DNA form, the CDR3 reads TGTGCCATCAGAGCGGGGATGACGGAGACCCAGTACTTC.

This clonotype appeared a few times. CDR3 sequence reads: CASSLEQGSGSPLHF. The CDR3 DNA sequence: TGTGCCAGCAGCTTAGAACAGGGGTCTGGTTCACCCCTCCACTTT. The V gene is TRBV7-6, the J gene TRBJ1-6; 7 bases map to TRBD1. The CDR3 totals 15 residues. V was clipped by 1 base and J by 9 bases; unmatched bases: 6. Germline V gives CDR1 SGHVS, CDR2 FNYEAQ.

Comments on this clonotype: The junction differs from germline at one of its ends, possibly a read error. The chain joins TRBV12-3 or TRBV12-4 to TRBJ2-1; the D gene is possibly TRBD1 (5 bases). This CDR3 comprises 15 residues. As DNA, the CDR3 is TGTGCCAGCGGTTTGTCTTGGGGCACCTCGAATGAGCAGTTCTTC. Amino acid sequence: CASGLSWGTSNEQFF.

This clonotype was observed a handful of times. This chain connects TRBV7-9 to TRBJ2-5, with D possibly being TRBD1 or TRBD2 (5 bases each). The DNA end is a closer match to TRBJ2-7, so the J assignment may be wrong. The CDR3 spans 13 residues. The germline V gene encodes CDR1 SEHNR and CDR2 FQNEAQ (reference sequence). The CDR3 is CASSGGGAREQYF. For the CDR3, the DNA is TGTGCCAGCAGTGGAGGTGGGGCCCGCGAGCAGTACTTC.

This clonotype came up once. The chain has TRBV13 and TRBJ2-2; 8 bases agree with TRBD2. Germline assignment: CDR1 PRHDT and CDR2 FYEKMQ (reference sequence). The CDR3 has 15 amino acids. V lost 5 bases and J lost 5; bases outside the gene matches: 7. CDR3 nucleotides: TGTGCCAGCAGCCGGGAGCGGGAGAATACCGGGGAGCTGTTTTTT. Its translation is CASSRERENTGELFF. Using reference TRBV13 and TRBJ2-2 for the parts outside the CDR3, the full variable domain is AAGVIQSPRHLIKEKRETATLKCYPIPRHDTVYWYQQGPGQDPQFLISFYEKMQSDKGSIPDRFSAQQFSDYHSELNMSSLELGDSALYFCASSRERENTGELFFGEGSRLTVL.

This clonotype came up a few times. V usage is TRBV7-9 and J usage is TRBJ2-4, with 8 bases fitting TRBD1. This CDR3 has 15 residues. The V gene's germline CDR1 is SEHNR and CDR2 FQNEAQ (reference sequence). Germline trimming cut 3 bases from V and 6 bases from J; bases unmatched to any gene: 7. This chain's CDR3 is CASSFPRTGRNIQYF. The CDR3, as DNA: TGTGCCAGCAGCTTCCCTCGGACAGGGCGAAACATTCAGTACTTC.

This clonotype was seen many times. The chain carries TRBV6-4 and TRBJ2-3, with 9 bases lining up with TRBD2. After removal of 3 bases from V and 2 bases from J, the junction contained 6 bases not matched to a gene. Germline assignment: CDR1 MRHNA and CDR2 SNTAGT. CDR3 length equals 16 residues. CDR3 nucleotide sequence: TGTGCCAGCAGTGAAGCAGCGGGGGGCCACACAGATACGCAGTATTTT. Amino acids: CASSEAAGGHTDTQYF.

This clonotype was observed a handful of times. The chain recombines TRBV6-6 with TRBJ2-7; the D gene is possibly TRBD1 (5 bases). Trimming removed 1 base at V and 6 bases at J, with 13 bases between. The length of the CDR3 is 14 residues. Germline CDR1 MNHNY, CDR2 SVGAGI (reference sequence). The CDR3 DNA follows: TGTGCCAGCAGTTACTTTGGCAGGGAAGGCGAGCAGTACTTC. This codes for CASSYFGREGEQYF.

The CDR3 loop is CASSLDAGWSTDTQYF. The CDR3 region has the DNA TGCGCCAGCAGCTTGGACGCGGGGTGGAGCACAGATACGCAGTATTTT. The rearrangement uses TRBV5-1 and TRBJ2-3, with D possibly matching TRBD2 (6 bases). The CDR3 is 16 amino acids. The V gene's germline CDR1 is SGHRS and CDR2 YFSETQ. The V end was cut by 0 bases, the J end by 0 bases, with 11 bases between.

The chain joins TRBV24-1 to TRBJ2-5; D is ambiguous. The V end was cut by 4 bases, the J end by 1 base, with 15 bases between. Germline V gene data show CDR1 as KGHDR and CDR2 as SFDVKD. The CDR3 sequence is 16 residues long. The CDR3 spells CATSDRANPSQETQYF. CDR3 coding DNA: TGTGCCACCAGTGACCGGGCCAACCCCAGCCAAGAGACCCAGTACTTC.

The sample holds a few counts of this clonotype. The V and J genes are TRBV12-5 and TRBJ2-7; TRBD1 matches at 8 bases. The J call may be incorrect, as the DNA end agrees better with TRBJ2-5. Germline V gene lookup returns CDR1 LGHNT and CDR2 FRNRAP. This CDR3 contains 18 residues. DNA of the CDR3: TGTGCTAGTGCCATTCTCAGGGGGCCCCGGGGACGCGGAGAGACCCAGTACTTC. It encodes CASAILRGPRGRGETQYF.

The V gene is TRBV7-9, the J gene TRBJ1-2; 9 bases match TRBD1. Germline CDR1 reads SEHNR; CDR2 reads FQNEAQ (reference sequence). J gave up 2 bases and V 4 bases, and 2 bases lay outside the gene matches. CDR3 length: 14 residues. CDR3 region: CASSYGQGNYGYTF. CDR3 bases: TGTGCCAGCAGCTACGGACAGGGGAACTATGGCTACACCTTC.